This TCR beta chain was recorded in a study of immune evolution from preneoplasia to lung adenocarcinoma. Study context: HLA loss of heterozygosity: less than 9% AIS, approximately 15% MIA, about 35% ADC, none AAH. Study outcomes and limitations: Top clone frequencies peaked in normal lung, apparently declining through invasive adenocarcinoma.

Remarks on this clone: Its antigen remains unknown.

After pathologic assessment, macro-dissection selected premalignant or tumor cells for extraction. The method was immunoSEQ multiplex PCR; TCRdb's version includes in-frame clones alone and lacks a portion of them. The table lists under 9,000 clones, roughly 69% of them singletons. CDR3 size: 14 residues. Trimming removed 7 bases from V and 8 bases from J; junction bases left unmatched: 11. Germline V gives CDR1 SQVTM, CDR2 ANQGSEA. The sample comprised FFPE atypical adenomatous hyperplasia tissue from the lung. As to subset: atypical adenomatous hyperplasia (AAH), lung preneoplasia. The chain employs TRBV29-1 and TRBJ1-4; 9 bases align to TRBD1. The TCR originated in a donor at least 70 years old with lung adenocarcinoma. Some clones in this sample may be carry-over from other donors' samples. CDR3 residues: CSAWAGQGQEKLFF. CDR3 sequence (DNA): TGCAGCGCCTGGGCGGGACAGGGCCAAGAAAAACTGTTTTTT. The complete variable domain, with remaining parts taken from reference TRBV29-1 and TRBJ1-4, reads SAVISQKPSRDICQRGTSLTIQCQVDSQVTMMFWYRQQPGQSLTLIATANQGSEATYESGFVIDKFPISRPNLTFSTLTVSNMSPEDSSIYLCSAWAGQGQEKLFFGSGTQLSVL.